Presented here are 30 T cell receptor beta chains from one specimen sequenced in a study of cytomegalovirus exposure and HLA in healthy donors. The study ran its PCR with 60 Vbeta and 13 Jbeta primers. TCRdb's copy holds only in-frame clones and misses some; the assay was immunoSEQ multiplex PCR. The sample contains 130,000 to 150,000 clones, 80% of which appear only once. Sequenced input: PBMCs. The receptors here all came from a man aged 35-49 years in good health and CMV-seronegative.

V usage is TRBV11-1 and J usage is TRBJ1-6; D ambiguous. Germline values: CDR1 SGHAT, CDR2 FQDESV (reference sequence). V dropped 5 bases and J dropped 8 bases, with 22 bases sitting between them. The CDR3 sequence is 17 residues long. In nucleotides, the CDR3 is TGTGCCAGCAGCCTTTTACCGGGAACAATTTTGGATTCACCCCTCCACTTT. Translated: CASSLLPGTILDSPLHF. Variable domain in full (rest from reference TRBV11-1 and TRBJ1-6): EAEVAQSPRYKITEKSQAVAFWCDPISGHATLYWYRQILGQGPELLVQFQDESVVDDSQLPKDRFSAERLKGVDSTLKIQPAELGDSAMYLCASSLLPGTILDSPLHFGNGTRLTVT.

The chain is built from TRBV6-6 and TRBJ1-4, with TRBD1 as a possible D gene (6 bases). The V gene lost 6 bases and the J gene lost 6 bases, with 17 bases spanning the gap. The CDR3 extends over 15 amino acids. CDR1 MNHNY and CDR2 SVGAGI come from the germline V gene (reference sequence). The CDR3 DNA reads as TGTGCCAGCAGCCGCATTGGACAGAGACATGAAAAACTGTTTTTT. It yields the protein CASSRIGQRHEKLFF.

This chain joins TRBV30 and TRBJ1-3; D is perhaps TRBD1 (5 bases). This CDR3 is built from 13 residues. With 4 bases removed from V and 3 bases from J, the gap between germline ends came to 10 bases. Germline loops: CDR1 GTSNPN, CDR2 SVGIG (reference sequence). This CDR3 is CAWTGYRGNTIYF. The CDR3 DNA reads as TGTGCCTGGACAGGGTACCGTGGAAACACCATATATTTT.

The rearrangement uses TRBV5-1 and TRBJ2-1; 7 bases are a match to TRBD1. V gave up 4 bases and J gave up 4 bases; unmatched junction bases: 11. CDR1 and CDR2 from the germline V gene are SGHRS and YFSETQ. The length of the CDR3 is 16 residues. The DNA for the CDR3 is TGCGCCAGCAGCCCAACGACAGGGCCCTTGTACAATGAGCAGTTCTTC. It is translated as CASSPTTGPLYNEQFF.

This clone has only one observation. The gene calls are TRBV10-1 and TRBJ1-6; D unresolved. The CDR3 is made up of 15 amino acids. Trimming took 0 bases from V and 5 from J, leaving 8 bases between them. CDR1 WNHNN and CDR2 SYGVQD come from the germline V gene (reference sequence). The CDR3 protein is CASSESQVDNSPLHF. The DNA for the CDR3 is TGCGCCAGCAGTGAGTCGCAGGTGGATAATTCACCCCTCCACTTT.

The V gene is TRBV7-9, the J gene TRBJ2-7; tentative D call: TRBD2 (5 bases). V lost 5 bases to trimming and J lost 1 base, with 9 bases between them. This CDR3 has 13 residues. The germline V gene has CDR1 SEHNR and CDR2 FQNEAQ (reference sequence). In nucleotides, the CDR3 is TGTGCCAGCAGCCCCCTAGCTTCCTACGAGCAGTACTTC. Its translation: CASSPLASYEQYF.

The CDR3 spells CASSQTGTYLYEQYF. The CDR3 bases are TGTGCCAGCAGTCAGACGGGGACTTACCTCTACGAGCAGTACTTC. The chain employs TRBV7-2 and TRBJ2-7, with TRBD2 as a possible D gene (6 bases). This CDR3 has 15 amino acids. The V end was cut by 6 bases, the J end by 3 bases, with 18 bases between. CDR1 SGHTA and CDR2 FQGNSA come from the germline V gene.

The chain has TRBV5-4 and TRBJ1-1; a possible D gene is TRBD1 (6 bases). This CDR3 contains 15 residues. Germline V lookup: CDR1 SGHNT, CDR2 YYREEE (reference sequence). V lost 0 bases to trimming and J lost 1 base, with 10 bases between them. The CDR3 coding sequence is TGTGCCAGCAGCTTGGCAAGGGGGGGGAACACTGAAGCTTTCTTT. Amino acid sequence: CASSLARGGNTEAFF.

The genes are TRBV14 and TRBJ2-7; 14 bases are shared with TRBD2. The CDR3 contains 19 residues. Germline CDR1 SGHDN, CDR2 FVKESK. The J segment lost 0 bases and the V segment lost 0 bases, leaving 7 bases of the junction unmatched. CDR3 in amino acids: CASSQDGLAGGRSSYEQYF. The CDR3 DNA reads as TGTGCCAGCAGCCAAGATGGACTAGCGGGGGGTAGGAGCTCCTACGAGCAGTACTTC.

The chain uses TRBV5-1 and TRBJ2-1, with 9 bases lining up with TRBD2. The CDR3 has 15 amino acids. Looked up from germline, CDR1 is SGHRS and CDR2 is YFSETQ. Trimming at V came to 4 bases and at J to 4 bases, leaving 6 bases not matched to a gene. CDR3 loop: CASSGSGGPYNEQFF. The CDR3 DNA is TGCGCCAGCAGCGGTAGCGGGGGTCCTTACAATGAGCAGTTCTTC.

The genes are TRBV5-1 and TRBJ2-5; no clear D gene. The V end lost 4 bases, the J end lost 4 bases, and 8 bases lay between the germline ends. The CDR3 contains 12 residues. Germline V gene sequence: CDR1 SGHRS, CDR2 YFSETQ. CDR3 DNA: TGCGCCAGCAGCCTAACGCGAGAGACCCAGTACTTC. It translates to CASSLTRETQYF.

This clone was seen a few times. This sequence joins TRBV29-1 and TRBJ1-5; 9 bases line up with TRBD1. Trimming cost V 4 bases and J 10 bases; bases outside gene matches: 8. Germline lookup yields CDR1 SQVTM and CDR2 ANQGSEA. The CDR3 runs 13 residues. The CDR3 loop is CSVGTGALSPQHF. CDR3 DNA: TGCAGCGTTGGGACAGGGGCCCTCTCACCCCAGCATTTT.

The gene calls are TRBV19 and TRBJ1-6; D is perhaps TRBD1 (6 bases). The CDR3 extends over 13 amino acids. The ends were cut back, 8 bases at V and 10 bases at J, with 15 bases in the middle. CDR1 LNHDA and CDR2 SQIVND come from the germline V gene (reference sequence). This CDR3 is CASHLGAGSPLHF. The CDR3 nucleotides read TGTGCCAGTCACTTGGGGGCCGGGTCACCCCTCCACTTT.

The chain has TRBV5-6 and TRBJ2-7; TRBD1 matches at 9 bases. V was pared by 6 bases and J by 1 base, with 5 bases of the junction left unmatched. CDR3 length: 14 residues. Per the germline V gene, CDR1 is SGHDT and CDR2 is YYEEEE. CDR3 bases: TGTGCCAGCACCCCGGGACAGGGATCCTACGAGCAGTACTTC. Its translation is CASTPGQGSYEQYF.

This clone showed up just once. The genes are TRBV7-8 and TRBJ2-7; D may be TRBD2 (6 bases). Germline V gene data show CDR1 as SGHVS and CDR2 as FQNEAQ. There are 15 residues in the CDR3. The ends were cut back, 2 bases at V and 4 bases at J, with 15 bases in the middle. The chain's CDR3 is CASSLSEGAGYEQYF. As DNA, the CDR3 is TGTGCCAGCAGCTTATCTGAAGGGGCGGGGTACGAGCAGTACTTC.

The V and J genes are TRBV5-1 and TRBJ2-4; no clear D. The CDR3 contains 13 residues. The V and J ends lost 0 bases and 9 bases respectively, with 10 bases between them. From germline, CDR1 is SGHRS and CDR2 YFSETQ. The DNA for the CDR3 is TGCGCCAGCAGCTTGGACCCCCTCGGCATTCAGTACTTC. It translates to CASSLDPLGIQYF.

The V gene is TRBV15, the J gene TRBJ2-5; D perhaps matches TRBD2 (6 bases). Germline V lookup: CDR1 LNHNV, CDR2 YYDKDF (reference sequence). The V and J ends lost 2 bases and 1 base respectively, with 8 bases between them. CDR3 length: 14 residues. The CDR3 sequence is CATSRRDSQETQYF. The CDR3 nucleotides read TGTGCCACCAGCAGACGGGACTCCCAAGAGACCCAGTACTTC. The full variable domain, its missing parts supplied by reference TRBV15 and TRBJ2-5, is DAMVIQNPRYQVTQFGKPVTLSCSQTLNHNVMYWYQQKSSQAPKLLFHYYDKDFNNEADTPDNFQSRRPNTSFCFLDIRSPGLGDTAMYLCATSRRDSQETQYFGPGTRLLVL.

V gene TRBV4-1 combines with J gene TRBJ2-7, with TRBD2 identical over 9 bases. CDR3 size: 15 residues. Germline V lookup: CDR1 MGHRA, CDR2 YSYEKL. Trimming cost V 1 base and J 3 bases; bases outside gene matches: 4. CDR3 nucleotides: TGCGCCAGCAGCCAAGTCGAGCGGGGGGACTACGAGCAGTACTTC. Its translation is CASSQVERGDYEQYF.

The chain couples TRBV7-2 to TRBJ2-2, with a weak D call TRBD2 (5 bases). This CDR3 has 16 amino acids. Between the trimmed V and J ends, which lost 0 bases and 2 bases, there was a span of 10 bases. The V gene's germline CDR1 is SGHTA and CDR2 FQGNSA. CDR3 nucleotide sequence: TGTGCCAGCAGCTTAGCGGGCGGGCCCAACACCGGGGAGCTGTTTTTT. Its translation is CASSLAGGPNTGELFF. Drawing the rest from reference TRBV7-2 and TRBJ2-2, the complete variable domain is GAGVSQSPSNKVTEKGKDVELRCDPISGHTALYWYRQSLGQGLEFLIYFQGNSAPDKSGLPSDRFSAERTGGSVSTLTIQRTQQEDSAVYLCASSLAGGPNTGELFFGEGSRLTVL.

The rearrangement links TRBV7-8 to TRBJ2-3; D is possibly TRBD1 (6 bases). The CDR3 covers 13 residues. V gave up 5 bases and J gave up 8 bases, with 14 bases separating them. The V gene's germline CDR1 is SGHVS and CDR2 FQNEAQ. Written as DNA, the CDR3 is TGTGCCAGCAGCGCCTCAGGGGCCCGTACGCAGTATTTT. It yields the protein CASSASGARTQYF.

The chain links TRBV7-2 to TRBJ1-4, with D perhaps matching TRBD1 (5 bases). The CDR3 sequence is 17 residues long. V was pared by 1 base and J by 0 bases, with 12 bases between. Per the germline V gene, CDR1 is SGHTA and CDR2 is FQGNSA. The CDR3 DNA reads as TGTGCCAGCAGCTTAGTAGGGGAAACAGCAACTAATGAAAAACTGTTTTTT. Protein: CASSLVGETATNEKLFF.

The genes are TRBV27 and TRBJ2-7, with 8 bases identical to TRBD1. CDR1 and CDR2 (germline): MNHEY, SMNVEV (reference sequence). V dropped 4 bases and J dropped 1; count of bases not matched to a gene: 3. CDR3 length equals 14 residues. The CDR3 DNA is TGTGCCAGCAGTTACGGGACAGGATCCTACGAGCAGTACTTC. Its protein is CASSYGTGSYEQYF.

The rearrangement links TRBV5-1 to TRBJ1-1, with unresolved D. This CDR3 is built from 15 residues. Germline V gives CDR1 SGHRS, CDR2 YFSETQ. The germline V and J ends were trimmed by 6 bases and 2 bases, with 17 bases remaining between them. CDR3 residues: CASTSGKGRNTEAFF. CDR3 coding DNA: TGCGCCAGCACATCGGGAAAGGGCCGAAACACTGAAGCTTTCTTT.

The chain uses TRBV7-2 and TRBJ2-3; 10 bases fit TRBD2. Germline values: CDR1 SGHTA, CDR2 FQGNSA. The V segment lost 5 bases and the J segment 5 bases; nucleotides outside the gene matches: 16. The CDR3 has 18 amino acids. CDR3 sequence (DNA): TGTGCCAGCAGCCCACCCGGCCTTAGCGGGGGGCGGGGAGATACGCAGTATTTT. Encoded protein: CASSPPGLSGGRGDTQYF.

The V call is TRBV5-6, the J call TRBJ2-5, with 10 bases lining up with TRBD2. Per germline, CDR1 SGHDT and CDR2 YYEEEE. V trimming: 4 bases; J trimming: 1 base; junction bases outside the gene matches: 7. CDR3 length equals 16 residues. The CDR3 DNA reads as TGTGCCAGCAGCCCCCCAAGCGGGGGGGCCCAAGAGACCCAGTACTTC. Residues: CASSPPSGGAQETQYF.

The rearrangement joins TRBV19 to TRBJ1-1; 9 positions match TRBD1. CDR3 length: 15 amino acids. CDR1 and CDR2 (germline): LNHDA, SQIVND (reference sequence). After removal of 2 bases from V and 4 bases from J, the junction contained 5 bases not matched to a gene. The CDR3 loop is CASSIRTGAFTEAFF. CDR3 DNA: TGTGCCAGTAGTATAAGGACAGGGGCATTCACTGAAGCTTTCTTT.

This clone was observed once. The gene calls are TRBV5-6 and TRBJ2-5; 8 bases align to TRBD2. The CDR3 consists of 15 residues. V lost 4 bases, J lost 5 bases, and 10 bases stayed unmatched. CDR1 is SGHDT, CDR2 YYEEEE, per germline. The CDR3 loop is CASSVTGGPGETQYF. The CDR3 nucleotides read TGTGCCAGCAGCGTAACGGGGGGGCCGGGGGAGACCCAGTACTTC.

This clone was observed a few times. This chain uses TRBV5-1 with TRBJ2-7; 10 bases map to TRBD1. This CDR3 comprises 14 residues. The germline gives CDR1 SGHRS, CDR2 YFSETQ. J was trimmed by 3 bases and V by 3 bases; bases with no gene match: 3. CDR3 loop: CASSWTGGLYEQYF. DNA of the CDR3: TGCGCCAGCAGCTGGACAGGGGGGCTCTACGAGCAGTACTTC.

The count of this clone is one. The V call is TRBV6-5, the J call TRBJ1-2; possible D gene TRBD1, 6 bases. The CDR3 is 13 residues long. Looked up from germline, CDR1 is MNHEY and CDR2 is SVGAGI. Deletions cut 4 bases from V and 4 bases from J, with 10 bases between. The CDR3 loop is CASSSDRIYGYTF. CDR3 DNA sequence: TGTGCCAGCAGTTCCGACAGGATCTATGGCTACACCTTC.

This chain connects TRBV25-1 to TRBJ1-4, with D perhaps TRBD1 (6 bases). With 6 bases removed from V and 7 bases from J, the gap between germline ends came to 24 bases. Germline V lookup: CDR1 MGHDK, CDR2 SYGVNS. The CDR3 totals 17 residues. The CDR3 region has the DNA TGTGCCAGCAGAGGGGGTTGGGGGGGCCCTAAGGGTGAAAAACTGTTTTTT. Its protein is CASRGGWGGPKGEKLFF.